The 5 T cell receptor beta chains in this list originate from one sample, sequenced in a study of beta chain features in type 1 diabetes. Study conclusions and caveats: Type 1 diabetes patients had TCRB CDR3s that were shorter (moderately but significantly so) in all four CD4+ subsets.

The authors reverse transcribed all of the isolated RNA, so sequencing captured expressed TCRB transcripts. Some clones are missing from TCRdb's copy, which holds only in-frame ones; the method was immunoSEQ multiplex PCR. The sample consists of nearly 700,000 clones, roughly 13% of them appearing once. Their antigens are not known. Sequenced: naive CD4+ T cells from blood. The receptors shown here come from a young man with type 1 diabetes.

The chain couples TRBV23-1 to TRBJ1-5; weak D call: TRBD1 (6 bases). TRBV23-1 is known as an ORF, though its function is uncertain. The CDR3 spans 17 residues. Trimming removed 0 bases from V and 3 bases from J, with 15 bases in between. CDR3 loop: CASSQSGEGVDNQPQHF. CDR3 coding DNA: TGCGCCAGCAGTCAATCTGGAGAGGGGGTGGACAATCAGCCCCAGCATTTT.

CDR3 loop: CASSPQLGSSTDTQYF. CDR3 bases: TGTGCCAGCTCACCACAACTAGGATCTAGCACAGATACGCAGTATTTT. The chain has TRBV18 and TRBJ2-3; D is perhaps TRBD2 (5 bases). The ends were cut back, 1 base at V and 0 bases at J, with 11 bases in the middle. Germline V gene sequence: CDR1 KGHSH, CDR2 LQKENI. The length of the CDR3 is 16 residues. The full variable domain, rest sourced from reference TRBV18 and TRBJ2-3, is NAGVMQNPRHLVRRRGQEARLRCSPMKGHSHVYWYRQLPEEGLKFMVYLQKENIIDESGMPKERFSAEFPKEGPSILRIQQVVRGDSAAYFCASSPQLGSSTDTQYFGPGTRLTVL.

This clone appeared a few times. The V and J genes are TRBV30 and TRBJ2-3; D may be TRBD1 or TRBD2 (5 bases each). The CDR3 loop spans 11 amino acids. V lost 1 base to trimming and J lost 8 bases, with 7 bases between them. CDR1 and CDR2 (germline): GTSNPN, SVGIG (reference sequence). CDR3: CAWSGGGTQYF. The CDR3 DNA reads as TGTGCCTGGAGTGGTGGGGGTACGCAGTATTTT. Combining the CDR3 with reference TRBV30 and TRBJ2-3 gives the whole variable domain SQTIHQWPATLVQPVGSPLSLECTVEGTSNPNLYWYRQAAGRGLQLLFYSVGIGQISSEVPQNLSASRPQDRQFILSSKKLLLSDSGFYLCAWSGGGTQYFGPGTRLTVL.

This clone has just a few counts. The CDR3 loop reads CASTRRGAWQETQYF. The CDR3 coding sequence is TGTGCCAGCACCAGGCGGGGGGCTTGGCAAGAGACCCAGTACTTC. The rearrangement links TRBV6-5 to TRBJ2-5; 8 bases fit TRBD2. The CDR3 consists of 15 residues. CDR1 is MNHEY, CDR2 SVGAGI, per germline. V was pared by 7 bases and J by 2 bases, with 9 bases of the junction left unmatched.

This chain uses TRBV11-2 with TRBJ2-3, with 7 positions matching TRBD2. Germline V gene lookup returns CDR1 SGHAT and CDR2 FQNNGV. With V trimmed by 1 base and J by 2 bases, 6 bases remained unmatched. CDR3 length: 16 amino acids. The CDR3 reads CASSLGAGPHTDTQYF. CDR3 DNA: TGTGCCAGCAGCTTAGGAGCGGGGCCTCACACAGATACGCAGTATTTT.